The 28 T cell receptor beta chains below were found in one sample sequenced in a study of blood T cell repertoires in COVID-19. Sequenced by immunoSEQ multiplex PCR; TCRdb stores in-frame clones only, minus some. The data hold more than 150,000 clones, with about 86% observed a single time. Specimen: peripheral blood. These receptors all stem from a young man with active or convalescent COVID-19.

This chain links TRBV10-3 with TRBJ2-1; D is possibly TRBD2 (5 bases). The V end was cut by 2 bases, the J end by 5 bases, with 10 bases between. Germline V lookup: CDR1 ENHRY, CDR2 SYGVKD. The CDR3 length is 14 residues. For the CDR3, the DNA is TGTGCCATCAGTGAGGGTCTAGCAGACAATGAGCAGTTCTTC. This gives the protein CAISEGLADNEQFF.

The chain links TRBV5-1 to TRBJ1-6; 7 nucleotides match TRBD1. The junction had 10 bases not matched to a gene; V was cut back by 4 bases and J by 9 bases. Germline V gene lookup returns CDR1 SGHRS and CDR2 YFSETQ. The CDR3 covers 15 residues. The CDR3 bases are TGCGCCAGCAGCGTATTACAGGGGCAGGGTTCACCCCTCCACTTT. This gives the protein CASSVLQGQGSPLHF.

The chain links TRBV6-5 to TRBJ1-5, with D perhaps matching TRBD1 (5 bases). The CDR3 runs to 15 residues. Between the trimmed V and J ends, which lost 3 bases and 6 bases, there was a span of 15 bases. CDR1 is MNHEY, CDR2 SVGAGI, per germline. CDR3 bases: TGTGCCAGCAGTTATAGGCCAGACAGCTCTCAGCCCCAGCATTTT. Its protein product is CASSYRPDSSQPQHF.

The chain has TRBV25-1 and TRBJ2-3; 9 nucleotides line up with TRBD2. Trimming took 1 base from V and 0 from J; bases not matched to a gene: 5. The CDR3 runs to 17 residues. The germline V gene has CDR1 MGHDK and CDR2 SYGVNS. The DNA for the CDR3 is TGTGCCAGCAGTGAATTAGGGGCGGGAGGGAGCACAGATACGCAGTATTTT. Protein product: CASSELGAGGSTDTQYF.

The chain recombines TRBV6-1 with TRBJ2-7; TRBD1 aligns across 7 bases. This CDR3 spans 13 amino acids. V lost 1 base, J lost 4 bases, and 1 base stayed unmatched. In germline, CDR1 is MNHNS, CDR2 SASEGT. This CDR3 is CASSEEGAYEQYF. In DNA, the CDR3 is TGTGCCAGCAGTGAAGAGGGGGCTTACGAGCAGTACTTC.

CDR3 nucleotide sequence: TGTGCCAGCAGTTGGGTACAGTTCGGCACAGATACGCAGTATTTT. This gives the protein CASSWVQFGTDTQYF. The V and J genes are TRBV27 and TRBJ2-3; D is ambiguous. Trimming took 4 bases from V and 1 from J, leaving 12 bases between them. Germline V gene lookup returns CDR1 MNHEY and CDR2 SMNVEV (reference sequence). The CDR3 contains 15 residues.

The J gene is TRBJ1-4, the V gene TRBV21-1; the table's D call TRBD1 went unverified against the DNA. TRBV21-1 is deemed a pseudogene. The CDR3 sequence is 15 residues long. The CDR3 here is CASSVRTSVREKLFF. The CDR3 coding sequence is TGTGCCAGCAGCGTGCGGACATCAGTTCGGGAAAAACTGTTTTTT.

CDR3 sequence reads: CASSPEFWARNQPQHF. The CDR3 bases are TGTGCCAGCTCACCCGAATTCTGGGCGCGCAATCAGCCCCAGCATTTT. The chain links TRBV18 to TRBJ1-5; D gene uncertain. CDR3 length: 16 residues. Trimming removed 3 bases from V and 2 bases from J, with 14 bases in between. The germline V gene encodes CDR1 KGHSH and CDR2 LQKENI.

The chain uses TRBV9 and TRBJ2-5; 7 positions agree with TRBD2. V lost 3 bases, J lost 4 bases, and 9 bases stayed unmatched. CDR1 is SGDLS and CDR2 is YYNGEE in the germline V gene. The CDR3 covers 15 residues. The CDR3 loop is CASSESGVGPETQYF. CDR3 nucleotide sequence: TGTGCCAGCAGCGAAAGCGGGGTGGGACCAGAGACCCAGTACTTC.

The gene calls are TRBV27 and TRBJ1-6; 8 bases are a match to TRBD1. This CDR3 is 16 amino acids long. V was pared by 4 bases and J by 11 bases, with 13 bases of the junction left unmatched. Looked up from germline, CDR1 is MNHEY and CDR2 is SMNVEV (reference sequence). CDR3 amino acids: CASSSRGQGVGAPLHF. The CDR3 DNA follows: TGTGCCAGCAGTTCGAGAGGACAGGGTGTCGGAGCACCCCTCCACTTT.

The chain is built from TRBV5-1 and TRBJ1-4, with D possibly matching TRBD1 (6 bases). Per the germline V gene, CDR1 is SGHRS and CDR2 is YFSETQ. The CDR3 contains 15 residues. With 0 bases removed from V and 8 bases from J, the gap between germline ends came to 14 bases. The CDR3 bases are TGCGCCAGCAGCTTGGGAACAGGGAAGTGGGAAAAACTGTTTTTT. It is translated as CASSLGTGKWEKLFF.

The chain uses TRBV9 and TRBJ1-1; 9 nucleotides match TRBD1. The J segment lost 0 bases and the V segment lost 0 bases, leaving 6 bases of the junction unmatched. This CDR3 is 17 amino acids long. Germline V gene sequence: CDR1 SGDLS, CDR2 YYNGEE. The CDR3 is CASSVAGTGSLNTEAFF. CDR3 nucleotide sequence: TGTGCCAGCAGCGTAGCCGGGACAGGGTCCCTGAACACTGAAGCTTTCTTT.

The chain joins TRBV7-6 to TRBJ1-1; D may be TRBD1 (6 bases). Germline loops: CDR1 SGHVS, CDR2 FNYEAQ. This CDR3 comprises 12 residues. With 4 bases removed from V and 5 bases from J, the gap between germline ends came to 8 bases. Here the CDR3 reads CASSSQGTEAFF. The CDR3, as DNA: TGTGCCAGCAGCTCCCAGGGGACTGAAGCTTTCTTT.

The chain is built from TRBV15 and TRBJ2-2; unclear D gene. Germline CDR1 LNHNV, CDR2 YYDKDF (reference sequence). The CDR3 spans 14 residues. Between the trimmed V and J ends, which lost 5 bases and 1 base, there was a span of 8 bases. As DNA, the CDR3 is TGTGCCACCAGCGGCAGACAGAACACCGGGGAGCTGTTTTTT. This translates into CATSGRQNTGELFF.

This chain joins TRBV10-1 and TRBJ2-3, with TRBD2 matching over 8 bases. V dropped 3 bases and J dropped 6; count of bases not matched to a gene: 8. The CDR3 consists of 15 residues. Per the germline V gene, CDR1 is WNHNN and CDR2 is SYGVQD (reference sequence). CDR3 sequence: CASSETGGQWDTQYF. CDR3 coding DNA: TGCGCCAGCAGTGAAACGGGGGGGCAGTGGGATACGCAGTATTTT.

V gene TRBV24-1 combines with J gene TRBJ2-1; 7 positions match TRBD1. CDR3 length: 16 amino acids. The J segment lost 0 bases and the V segment lost 3 bases, leaving 4 bases of the junction unmatched. The germline V gene has CDR1 KGHDR and CDR2 SFDVKD. As DNA, the CDR3 is TGTGCCACCAGTGATCTAGACAGGGTCTCCTACAATGAGCAGTTCTTC. Protein sequence: CATSDLDRVSYNEQFF.

The chain combines TRBV28 with TRBJ1-2; 9 bases match TRBD1. Germline loops: CDR1 MDHEN, CDR2 SYDVKM. The CDR3 sequence is 15 residues long. The V gene end was trimmed by 8 bases and the J gene end by 8 bases; junction bases not matched to a gene: 15. The CDR3, as DNA: TGTGCCAGCCGCGGGACAGGGACGATTCGAGGGGGCTACACCTTC. Translating it yields CASRGTGTIRGGYTF.

This rearrangement joins TRBV6-5 to TRBJ1-1; a possible D gene is TRBD1 (6 bases). Trimming cost V 6 bases and J 6 bases, with 17 bases left between them. The CDR3 has 14 amino acids. Germline values: CDR1 MNHEY, CDR2 SVGAGI. The CDR3 DNA reads as TGTGCCAGCAGCCGCCACAACAGGGACCCTGAAGCTTTCTTT. It encodes CASSRHNRDPEAFF.

This chain uses TRBV11-3 with TRBJ2-3; 7 positions agree with TRBD2. V was clipped by 6 bases and J by 4 bases; unmatched bases: 4. CDR3 length: 13 residues. CDR1 is SGHNT and CDR2 is YENEEA in the germline V gene. The CDR3 spells CASSRGSADTQYF. In DNA, the CDR3 is TGTGCCAGCAGTCGCGGGAGCGCAGATACGCAGTATTTT.

The sample holds one count of this clone. This specimen includes other DNA sequences encoding the same CDR3. This chain uses TRBV18 with TRBJ2-7; 7 bases line up with TRBD1. Germline V gene lookup returns CDR1 KGHSH and CDR2 LQKENI. The CDR3 covers 14 residues. V gave up 0 bases and J gave up 2 bases; unmatched junction bases: 1. The CDR3: CASSPPGGPYEQYF. CDR3 nucleotides: TGTGCCAGCTCACCACCAGGGGGCCCCTACGAGCAGTACTTC.

This rearrangement joins TRBV30 to TRBJ1-4; D possibly corresponds to TRBD1 (6 bases). Germline loops: CDR1 GTSNPN, CDR2 SVGIG (reference sequence). The CDR3 covers 15 residues. Trimming cost V 6 bases and J 3 bases, with 17 bases left between them. CDR3 protein: CACPQRGWANEKLFF. In nucleotides, the CDR3 is TGTGCCTGTCCCCAGAGGGGGTGGGCTAATGAAAAACTGTTTTTT.

The chain employs TRBV6-6 and TRBJ2-7; weak D call: TRBD2 (5 bases). The germline V gene encodes CDR1 MNHNY and CDR2 SVGAGI (reference sequence). CDR3 length equals 15 residues. Trimming cost V 6 bases and J 0 bases, with 15 bases left between them. The CDR3 spells CASSLGRGSSYEQYV. The CDR3 nucleotides read TGTGCCAGCAGCCTTGGACGTGGGAGCTCCTACGAGCAGTACGTC.

The J gene is TRBJ1-4, the V gene TRBV15; possibly TRBD1 for D (6 bases). CDR1 and CDR2 from the germline V gene are LNHNV and YYDKDF (reference sequence). CDR3 length equals 14 residues. Trimming shortened V by 5 bases and J by 2 bases, and 9 bases separated the two germline ends. CDR3 nucleotides: TGTGCCACCAGCGAAGACAGGACTAATGAAAAACTGTTTTTT. This encodes CATSEDRTNEKLFF.

The rearrangement links TRBV10-3 to TRBJ1-6; 8 positions match TRBD1. This CDR3 is built from 13 residues. Germline CDR1 and CDR2: ENHRY and SYGVKD. V was pared by 6 bases and J by 8 bases, with 3 bases of the junction left unmatched. Here the CDR3 DNA reads TGTGCCATCAGAGACAGGGGTGATTCACCCCTCCACTTT. Encoded protein: CAIRDRGDSPLHF.

The chain carries TRBV2 and TRBJ1-5, with 10 nucleotides matching TRBD1. This CDR3 spans 14 amino acids. The ends lost 4 bases at V and 6 bases at J; junction bases unmatched: 3. Germline values: CDR1 SNHLY, CDR2 FYNNEI. The CDR3 sequence is CASSVGQGVQPQHF. CDR3 nucleotides: TGTGCCAGCAGTGTAGGACAGGGGGTTCAGCCCCAGCATTTT.

This clone was detected a few times. V usage is TRBV6-6 and J usage is TRBJ1-2; TRBD1 agrees at 8 bases. The CDR3 has 14 amino acids. After removal of 2 bases from V and 6 bases from J, the junction contained 5 bases not matched to a gene. Germline values: CDR1 MNHNY, CDR2 SVGAGI (reference sequence). The CDR3 is CASSYKGQGDGYTF. In DNA, the CDR3 is TGTGCCAGCAGTTACAAAGGACAGGGTGATGGCTACACCTTC.

This chain links TRBV30 with TRBJ2-1; D not resolved. The CDR3 covers 13 residues. Trimming removed 5 bases from V and 2 bases from J, with 10 bases in between. CDR1 GTSNPN and CDR2 SVGIG come from the germline V gene (reference sequence). As DNA, the CDR3 is TGTGCCTGGGAACGAGTGACCTACAATGAGCAGTTCTTC. Translating it yields CAWERVTYNEQFF.

The CDR3 loop reads CASSPGAGGSYGYTF. The DNA for the CDR3 is TGTGCCAGTAGCCCGGGGGCAGGGGGCTCCTATGGCTACACCTTC. V usage is TRBV19 and J usage is TRBJ1-2; TRBD1 matches at 8 bases. The CDR3 has 15 amino acids. Germline trimming cut 6 bases from V and 4 bases from J; bases unmatched to any gene: 10. Germline V lookup: CDR1 LNHDA, CDR2 SQIVND (reference sequence).